This T cell receptor (beta chain) was identified in a study of T-cell reconstitution after alpha-beta-depleted transplantation in children. Preparation of the TCRbeta library involved a method that used unique molecular identifiers. In TCRdb, the PCR reads were re-called with MiXCR into one record per CDR3 protein. The table lists nearly 250,000 distinct CDR3 sequences, less than 9% of them singletons. This clonotype was recorded many times. V was cut by 2 bases and J by 7 bases, with 6 bases left in between. This CDR3 region has 12 residues. Per germline, CDR1 LGHDT and CDR2 YNNKEL (reference sequence).

The rearrangement uses TRBV3-1 and TRBJ2-1; D gene unclear. The sequencing here drew on PBMCs, mostly from graft donor cells, taken 180 days after TCRalphabeta/CD19-depleted stem cell transplant. The receptor's source is a male patient aged 10-17 years who had a stem cell transplant for acute lymphoblastic leukemia, so the T cells may come from the graft donor. The CDR3 spells CASSQTLNEQFF. The CDR3 DNA reads as TGTGCCAGCAGCCAAACCCTTAATGAGCAGTTCTTC.